These 19 T cell receptor beta chains came from one sample sequenced in a study of pediatric ulcerative colitis. One to two pinch biopsies were taken from the rectum during colonoscopy. Produced via immunoSEQ multiplex PCR; TCRdb's table is partial and in-frame only. The table records fewer than 20,000 clones, under 75% of them present only once. The specimen was gut tissue. Receptors originate from a boy younger than 18 with moderate ulcerative colitis.

The gene calls are TRBV6-1 and TRBJ2-7, with D possibly matching TRBD2 (6 bases). This CDR3 spans 14 amino acids. Germline V CDR1 and CDR2: MNHNS, SASEGT. V lost 9 bases and J lost 5, with 20 bases in between. The CDR3 bases are TGTGCCAGTGGGGCCTCGGGAGAGAACGACGAGCAGTACTTC. It translates to CASGASGENDEQYF.

This sequence joins TRBV6-5 and TRBJ2-2; D is perhaps TRBD1 (5 bases). The CDR3 runs to 15 residues. Trimming stripped 2 bases from V and 6 bases from J, with 13 bases between. Germline CDR1 MNHEY, CDR2 SVGAGI. The chain's CDR3 is CASSYRQFEPGELFF. CDR3 bases: TGTGCCAGCAGTTACCGACAGTTTGAACCCGGGGAGCTGTTTTTT.

DNA of the CDR3: TGTGCCAGCAAAGCCCCGGGACATCCAGCTGGAAACACCATATATTTT. Translation: CASKAPGHPAGNTIYF. V gene TRBV5-8 combines with J gene TRBJ1-3; D might be TRBD1 (6 bases). This CDR3 is 16 amino acids long. The germline V gene has CDR1 SGHTS and CDR2 YDEGEE. V lost 6 bases, J lost 2 bases, and 18 bases lay in between.

This chain links TRBV15 with TRBJ2-1; 12 nucleotides align to TRBD2. With 4 bases clipped from V and 8 bases from J, the junction kept 3 bases outside the gene matches. Per the germline V gene, CDR1 is LNHNV and CDR2 is YYDKDF (reference sequence). The CDR3 is 14 amino acids. The CDR3 DNA reads as TGTGCCACCAGCATACTAGCGGGAGGCCATGAGCAGTTCTTC. Its protein product is CATSILAGGHEQFF.

The sample holds a few counts of this clone. The rearrangement joins TRBV27 to TRBJ2-7, with 8 positions matching TRBD2. This CDR3 has 16 residues. The J segment lost 5 bases and the V segment lost 4 bases, leaving 13 bases of the junction unmatched. Germline V lookup: CDR1 MNHEY, CDR2 SMNVEV (reference sequence). The CDR3 reads CASSSEGAGASDEQYF. CDR3 in DNA: TGTGCCAGCAGTTCGGAGGGAGCGGGGGCCTCTGACGAGCAGTACTTC.

The J gene is TRBJ1-1, the V gene TRBV5-1; TRBD1 matches 11 bases. This CDR3 has 15 residues. Germline V gene lookup returns CDR1 SGHRS and CDR2 YFSETQ. J gave up 6 bases and V 3 bases, and 7 bases lay outside the gene matches. CDR3 sequence: CASSSDRDRGAEAFF. CDR3 nucleotides: TGCGCCAGCAGCTCAGACCGGGACAGGGGGGCTGAAGCTTTCTTT.

The chain uses TRBV2 and TRBJ1-2; no reliable D call. The germline CDR1 and CDR2 sequences are SNHLY and FYNNEI. This CDR3 contains 12 residues. The germline V and J ends were trimmed by 7 bases and 7 bases, with 13 bases remaining between them. In DNA form, the CDR3 reads TGTGCCAGCAAGAAGGACTTGCGTGGCTACACCTTC. Translated: CASKKDLRGYTF.

This clone was counted a few times. The chain is built from TRBV5-1 and TRBJ1-2, with TRBD1 matching 12 bases. V shed 1 base, J shed 14 bases, and the junction held 9 bases outside the gene matches. CDR1 and CDR2 from the germline V gene are SGHRS and YFSETQ. The CDR3 runs to 14 residues. CDR3 sequence: CASSLSPGTGGCTF. In DNA, the CDR3 is TGCGCCAGCAGCTTGTCACCCGGGACAGGGGGCTGTACCTTC. The complete variable domain, with remaining parts taken from reference TRBV5-1 and TRBJ1-2, reads KAGVTQTPRYLIKTRGQQVTLSCSPISGHRSVSWYQQTPGQGLQFLFEYFSETQRNKGNFPGRFSGRQFSNSRSEMNVSTLELGDSALYLCASSLSPGTGGCTFGSGTRLTVV.

The V call is TRBV4-1, the J call TRBJ1-1; TRBD1 might be the D (6 bases). The V end was cut by 1 base, the J end by 5 bases, with 14 bases between. CDR3 size: 15 residues. CDR1 and CDR2 from the germline V gene are MGHRA and YSYEKL. The CDR3: CASSQGGGLRTEAFF. CDR3 in DNA: TGCGCCAGCAGCCAAGGTGGGGGGCTTCGGACTGAAGCTTTCTTT.

This chain uses TRBV18 with TRBJ1-4; weak D call: TRBD1 (6 bases). The CDR3 spans 16 residues. In germline, CDR1 is KGHSH, CDR2 LQKENI. Trimming took 6 bases from V and 4 from J, leaving 18 bases between them. The CDR3 protein is CASSLVPEGDNEKLFF. As DNA, the CDR3 is TGTGCCAGCTCCCTCGTCCCGGAGGGGGATAATGAAAAACTGTTTTTT.

The V call is TRBV11-1, the J call TRBJ1-1; D not resolved. Trimming pared 5 bases from V and 2 bases from J, leaving 6 bases between. The germline V gene encodes CDR1 SGHAT and CDR2 FQDESV (reference sequence). CDR3 size: 12 residues. CDR3 nucleotides: TGTGCCAGCAGCCCCTACAACACTGAAGCTTTCTTT. Its translation is CASSPYNTEAFF.

The DNA for the CDR3 is TGTGCCAGCAGCTTAACTGGGGGGCGGTCGGACGGCTACACCTTC. Residues: CASSLTGGRSDGYTF. V is TRBV7-3 and J is TRBJ1-2, with D tentatively TRBD1 (6 bases). CDR3 length: 15 amino acids. The V gene's germline CDR1 is SGHTA and CDR2 FQGTGA. The V gene lost 0 bases and the J gene lost 8 bases, with 16 bases spanning the gap.

The J gene is TRBJ2-3, the V gene TRBV6-5; a possible D gene is TRBD2 (6 bases). V dropped 4 bases and J dropped 6 bases, with 20 bases sitting between them. Looked up from germline, CDR1 is MNHEY and CDR2 is SVGAGI. The CDR3 runs to 16 residues. The CDR3 loop is CASSFEGTQARDTQYF. In DNA, the CDR3 is TGTGCCAGCAGTTTCGAAGGGACTCAAGCACGGGATACGCAGTATTTT.

There are a few counts of this clone. The chain employs TRBV30 and TRBJ1-3; 7 nucleotides match TRBD1. The CDR3 contains 15 residues. After removal of 3 bases from V and 4 bases from J, the junction contained 9 bases not matched to a gene. The germline CDR1 and CDR2 sequences are GTSNPN and SVGIG (reference sequence). The CDR3 DNA sequence: TGTGCCTGGAGACATTCAGGGGGAGGGGGAAACACCATATATTTT. Translated, it gives CAWRHSGGGGNTIYF. The complete variable domain, with remaining parts taken from reference TRBV30 and TRBJ1-3, reads SQTIHQWPATLVQPVGSPLSLECTVEGTSNPNLYWYRQAAGRGLQLLFYSVGIGQISSEVPQNLSASRPQDRQFILSSKKLLLSDSGFYLCAWRHSGGGGNTIYFGEGSWLTVV.

The CDR3 loop reads CAISPHYDAANTGELFF. The CDR3 DNA reads as TGTGCCATCAGTCCTCATTATGACGCGGCGAACACCGGGGAGCTGTTTTTT. The V gene is TRBV10-3, the J gene TRBJ2-2; unclear D gene. The CDR3 covers 17 residues. CDR1 is ENHRY and CDR2 is SYGVKD in the germline V gene. The V and J ends lost 5 bases and 0 bases respectively, with 16 bases between them.

This chain connects TRBV6-1 to TRBJ1-5; no firm D call. The germline V gene encodes CDR1 MNHNS and CDR2 SASEGT. The CDR3 is 13 residues long. Trimming stripped 1 base from V and 6 bases from J, with 7 bases between. The CDR3 coding sequence is TGTGCCAGCAGTGAAGAGGGTTTTCAGCCCCAGCATTTT. This gives the protein CASSEEGFQPQHF.

This clone was counted a few times. The CDR3 is CASSVAVGGRGSPLHF. CDR3 nucleotide sequence: TGTGCCAGCAGCGTAGCTGTAGGGGGTCGGGGTTCACCCCTCCACTTT. V is TRBV9 and J is TRBJ1-6, with D tentatively TRBD1 (6 bases). The germline V gene has CDR1 SGDLS and CDR2 YYNGEE. The CDR3 is 16 amino acids. V lost 0 bases to trimming and J lost 9 bases, with 16 bases between them.

The V and J genes are TRBV14 and TRBJ2-7; 12 bases align to TRBD2. Germline trimming cut 4 bases from V and 3 bases from J; bases unmatched to any gene: 7. This CDR3 is built from 16 residues. Germline loops: CDR1 SGHDN, CDR2 FVKESK. CDR3 nucleotide sequence: TGTGCCAGCAGCCCCTGGACTAGCGGGACCCTCTACGAGCAGTACTTC. It yields the protein CASSPWTSGTLYEQYF.

V and J are TRBV19 and TRBJ1-5; D is ambiguous. This CDR3 contains 15 residues. V lost 7 bases, J lost 1 base, and 14 bases lay in between. From germline, CDR1 is LNHDA and CDR2 SQIVND (reference sequence). CDR3 region: CASIIGGRSNQPQHF. DNA for the CDR3: TGTGCCAGTATCATCGGCGGACGGAGCAATCAGCCCCAGCATTTT.